This T cell receptor beta chain was recorded in a study of CD8+ T cells in alopecia areata. Of note for this clone: Its antigen is still unknown.

The sample's treatment: oral pan-JAK inhibitor, 5-10 mg twice daily. Extracted RNA was reverse transcribed, and the resulting cDNA served as sequencing template. Profiling relied on immunoSEQ multiplex PCR, and the TCRdb table lists in-frame clones only, not all of them. The sample records roughly 120,000 clones, around 58% being singletons. Study results and limitations: Scalp clonality, along with expanded CD8+ clones among the top 100, was significantly decreased by tofacitinib.

The CDR3 extends over 13 amino acids. J was trimmed by 3 bases and V by 8 bases; bases with no gene match: 4. This chain uses TRBV23-1 with TRBJ2-3; TRBD1 aligns across 8 bases. TRBV23-1 is an ORF, with its function uncertain. This clonotype was obtained from a human donor with alopecia areata. Sample: CD8+ T cells sorted from blood, taken at week 4, from a patient treated with tofacitinib. The CDR3 sequence: CASGDRGTDTQYF. The CDR3 DNA reads as TGCGCCAGCGGAGACAGGGGAACAGATACGCAGTATTTT.